These T cell receptor beta chains were read from a single sample in a study of cytomegalovirus exposure and HLA in healthy donors. The table came from immunoSEQ multiplex PCR; TCRdb's copy has only in-frame clones and leaves some out. The table includes about 190,000 clones, about four fifths detected once. What was sequenced was PBMCs. The origin of the receptors is a woman aged 45-65 years in good health and CMV-seropositive. CDR3s include the opening cysteine and the closing phenylalanine or tryptophan. D genes are given only for firm matches. Size values are once, few and many counts, or a class for expanded clones, and some rows have none.

>NA|NA|TRBJ1-2|TRBV4-1
CASSQEEGRVEGYTF
>NA|TRBD1|TRBJ1-1|TRBV7-2
CASSQGGSRQGRTEAFF
>NA|TRBD1|TRBJ1-5|TRBV7-8
CASSLGTGRSNQPQHF
>NA|NA|TRBJ2-5|TRBV5-4
CASSFGETQYF
>NA|TRBD1|TRBJ1-1|TRBV5-4
CASSLAGAGGNTEAFF
>few|TRBD1|TRBJ2-7|TRBV4-1
CASSQGTGGAEQYF
>NA|NA|TRBJ2-7|TRBV5-1
CASSLGGADSYEQYF
>NA|NA|NA|TRBV4-1
CASSQGLTAYEQYF
>NA|TRBD2|TRBJ2-1|TRBV11-2
CASSLGGTSGGEQFF
>once|TRBD2|TRBJ2-3|TRBV27
CASSNRASGGRYTDTQYF
>NA|NA|TRBJ1-2|TRBV5-4
CASSLGGGGRYGYTF
>NA|NA|TRBJ1-1|TRBV18
CASSPSGGNTEAFF
>NA|TRBD2|TRBJ2-7|TRBV4-2
CASSPREVAGGVTYEQYF
>NA|NA|TRBJ2-3|TRBV5-1
CASSLTSTGTDTQYF
>NA|TRBD1|TRBJ1-6|TRBV12-5
CASGLVAGGFSSPLHF
>NA|TRBD2|TRBJ2-7|TRBV27
CASTRNRPSGGGNEQYF
>NA|TRBD1|TRBJ1-6|TRBV7-2
CASSSQGLTTPLHF
>NA|TRBD1|TRBJ1-4|TRBV11-2
CASSLGSGGGEKLFF
>NA|NA|TRBJ1-2|TRBV6-5
CASRFGTTYGYTF
>NA|NA|TRBJ2-7|TRBV5-4
CASSFGTGASYF
>NA|NA|TRBJ2-5|TRBV20-1
CSARQDETQYF
>few|TRBD1|TRBJ2-6|TRBV7-9
CASSTGGLLSGANVLTF
>NA|TRBD2|TRBJ2-5|TRBV5-4
CASSLAETSGAGETQYF
>NA|TRBD1|TRBJ2-2|TRBV7-2
CASMRGQGFGGELFF
>NA|NA|TRBJ1-2|TRBV5-1
CASSSAGGNYGYTF
>NA|NA|TRBJ2-1|TRBV5-5
CASSSPRTDNEQFF
>NA|TRBD2|TRBJ2-1|TRBV7-9
CASSVGLAGGQDEQFF
>NA|NA|TRBJ2-1|TRBV7-9
CSSSPTNGGRFF
>NA|TRBD1|TRBJ1-2|TRBV7-8
CASSPGQGYGYTF
>NA|NA|TRBJ2-3|TRBV7-2
CASSLAPAGDTQYF
>NA|NA|TRBJ2-3|TRBV19
CASSAPTSYTDTQYF
>NA|TRBD2|TRBJ2-3|TRBV7-2
CASSHVAGGPDTQYF
>NA|NA|TRBJ2-2|TRBV9
CASSPRQGFTGELFF
>NA|TRBD1|TRBJ1-2|TRBV27
CASSLSMAGGGFGYTF
>NA|NA|TRBJ2-1|TRBV29-1
CSFPREGRAYNEQFF
>NA|TRBD1|TRBJ1-2|TRBV9
CASGDSFGPGYTF
>NA|NA|TRBJ1-4|TRBV6-5
CASRGGSRSNEKLFF
>NA|TRBD1|TRBJ2-5|TRBV29-1
CSVEKGAGGTQYF
>NA|TRBD1|TRBJ1-4|TRBV5-8
CASSHRDRGRRKLFF
>NA|TRBD2|TRBJ2-3|TRBV7-2
CASSLAMGVAGGRTDTQYF
>NA|NA|TRBJ1-2|TRBV7-2
CASSPLGQDRNYGYTF
>few|NA|TRBJ1-6|TRBV28
CASRSTGFRGGNSPLHF
>NA|NA|TRBJ2-1|TRBV6-5
CASTPPGADEQFF
>once|TRBD1|TRBJ2-7|TRBV5-1
CASSTGTAGSYEQYF
>NA|TRBD1|TRBJ2-7|TRBV19
CASSMSTGGTYEQYF
>NA|TRBD2|TRBJ2-7|TRBV19
CASSVRGDEQYF
>NA|NA|TRBJ2-5|TRBV27
CASSRGGGETQYF